This T cell receptor (beta chain) was recovered during a study of OX40 agonist ivuxolimab in advanced cancers. About the study: Approximately 40% of patients had received prior checkpoint inhibitor therapy.

Produced via immunoSEQ multiplex PCR; TCRdb's table is partial and in-frame only. The sample lists some 66,000 clones; around 83% were seen once. Germline CDR1 reads LNHDA; CDR2 reads SQIVND (reference sequence). This CDR3 has 14 amino acids. With 3 bases removed from V and 0 bases from J, the gap between germline ends came to 9 bases. This chain links TRBV19 with TRBJ2-7; D tentatively fits TRBD1 or TRBD2 (5 bases each). Sequencing used CD4+ or CD8+ T cells sorted from blood, obtained in a trial of the OX40 agonist ivuxolimab. The receptor's source is an adult with an advanced solid tumor such as melanoma, head and neck, liver or kidney cancer. Here the CDR3 reads CASSIRGASYEQYF. In nucleotides, the CDR3 is TGTGCCAGTAGTATCCGAGGGGCCTCCTACGAGCAGTACTTC.